The 25 T cell receptor beta chains presented below share a single source sample, sequenced in a study of CD8+CD57+ T cells in acquired aplastic anemia. Patients included in sequencing had previously demonstrated CD8+CD57+ cell expansion by flow cytometry. Genomic DNA, the template, was used for profiling of the TCR beta VDJ and CDR3. A single record per CDR3 protein comes from TCRdb applying MiXCR to the reads. The sample lists around 170,000 distinct CDR3 sequences; roughly half were seen once. The sequencing sample was made of sorted CD4+, CD8+, or CD8+CD57+ T cells (not recorded which) from PBMCs. The receptor source for this set is a human donor with aplastic anemia.

CDR3 coding DNA: TGCAGTGCTAGTAGGTCAGCTCAAGAGACCCAGTACTTC. This sequence encodes CSASRSAQETQYF. The V and J genes are TRBV20-1 and TRBJ2-5, with no clear D. Trimming shortened V by 3 bases and J by 2 bases, and 10 bases separated the two germline ends. Per germline, CDR1 DFQATT and CDR2 SNEGSKA (reference sequence). The CDR3 length is 13 residues.

This clonotype was counted only a few times. The rearrangement links TRBV7-4 to TRBJ2-1; no definite D call. There are 14 residues in the CDR3. V lost 1 base and J 7 bases, leaving 11 bases between the germline ends. Per the germline V gene, CDR1 is SGHVT and CDR2 is SQSDAQ. CDR3 in amino acids: CASSLGGYGNEQFF. The DNA of the CDR3 is TGTGCCAGCAGCTTAGGGGGTTACGGGAATGAGCAGTTCTTC.

This clonotype appeared many times. This chain joins TRBV5-1 and TRBJ2-1, with no clear D. Trimming removed 1 base from V and 6 bases from J, with 8 bases in between. Per germline, CDR1 SGHRS and CDR2 YFSETQ. This CDR3 comprises 13 residues. CDR3 sequence reads: CASSLYSPNEQFF. As DNA, the CDR3 is TGCGCCAGCAGCTTGTATAGCCCCAATGAGCAGTTCTTC.

This clonotype has a count of ten or more. V gene TRBV30 combines with J gene TRBJ1-6; D not certain. The CDR3 contains 13 residues. V lost 4 bases, J lost 6 bases, and 10 bases lay in between. Germline lookup yields CDR1 GTSNPN and CDR2 SVGIG (reference sequence). The CDR3 DNA reads TGTGCCTGGAATCAGAGTCCTAATTCACCCCTCCACTTT. Translated, it gives CAWNQSPNSPLHF.

There are many counts of this clonotype. V gene TRBV20-1 combines with J gene TRBJ2-5; TRBD2 matches 7 bases. Germline V gene data show CDR1 as DFQATT and CDR2 as SNEGSKA (reference sequence). The CDR3 extends over 16 amino acids. Germline trimming cut 6 bases from V and 2 bases from J; bases unmatched to any gene: 15. This chain's CDR3 is CSAAPALAAQQETQYF. The CDR3, as DNA: TGCAGTGCGGCCCCCGCTCTAGCGGCACAACAAGAGACCCAGTACTTC.

The V and J genes are TRBV30 and TRBJ2-2; 7 bases map to TRBD2. The germline V gene encodes CDR1 GTSNPN and CDR2 SVGIG (reference sequence). The V and J ends lost 3 bases and 4 bases, in that order; junction bases with no gene match: 8. This CDR3 is 15 amino acids long. The CDR3 bases are TGTGCCTGGAGAAAAGGTGGGAGGGCCACCGGGGAGCTGTTTTTT. Protein sequence: CAWRKGGRATGELFF.

The chain uses TRBV3-1 and TRBJ2-7, with a weak D call TRBD1 (9 bases). Trimming removed 4 bases at V and 2 bases at J, with 18 bases between. The CDR3 consists of 16 residues. Germline V gene lookup returns CDR1 LGHDT and CDR2 YNNKEL (reference sequence). CDR3 nucleotides: TGTGCCAGCAGCCTCCGGGGGGGACAGGGCCCCTACGAGCAGTACTTC. It encodes CASSLRGGQGPYEQYF.

This clonotype was seen many times. The rearrangement joins TRBV6-1 to TRBJ2-1; no reliable D call. V was cut by 6 bases and J by 3 bases, with 9 bases left in between. Germline-derived CDR1 and CDR2 are MNHNS and SASEGT. The CDR3 sequence is 13 residues long. The CDR3 reads CASSPARYNEQFF. CDR3 in DNA: TGTGCCAGCAGCCCGGCCCGCTACAATGAGCAGTTCTTC.

On this clonotype: A much more abundant neighbour one base away suggests this may be a read error. This chain uses TRBV5-4 with TRBJ1-2, with no clear D. Germline CDR1 is SGHNT and CDR2 is YYREEE (reference sequence). V was trimmed by 8 bases and J by 4 bases, leaving 12 bases between them. The CDR3 runs to 12 residues. CDR3 region: CASTIDSYGYTF. The CDR3 nucleotides read TGTGCCAGTACGATAGACTCCTATGGCTACACCTTC.

This clonotype was seen more than once but under ten times. The chain couples TRBV12-3 or TRBV12-4 to TRBJ2-4; 11 bases fit TRBD2. V trimming: 0 bases; J trimming: 5 bases; junction bases outside the gene matches: 3. This CDR3 is 16 amino acids long. The CDR3 sequence: CASSLAVAGGENIQYF. CDR3 in DNA: TGTGCCAGCAGTTTAGCGGTAGCGGGAGGGGAAAACATTCAGTACTTC.

Only a few counts were recorded for this clonotype. A single base separates this from a much larger clone, so it may be a read error. The CDR3 reads CSAFIISGGAGGTQYF. CDR3 coding DNA: TGCAGTGCTTTTATCATCTCAGGGGGCGCTGGAGGTACGCAGTATTTT. This rearrangement joins TRBV20-1 to TRBJ2-3; 8 nucleotides agree with TRBD1. There are 16 residues in the CDR3. The junction had 18 bases not matched to a gene; V was cut back by 5 bases and J by 8 bases. Germline-derived CDR1 and CDR2 are DFQATT and SNEGSKA (reference sequence).

Only a few counts were recorded for this clonotype. The rearrangement uses TRBV10-3 and TRBJ1-2; maybe TRBD1 (5 bases). The CDR3 extends over 14 amino acids. V lost 6 bases to trimming and J lost 3 bases, with 14 bases between them. Germline V gene data show CDR1 as ENHRY and CDR2 as SYGVKD. CDR3 amino acids: CAIRGGDHHYGYTF. The CDR3 bases are TGTGCCATCAGGGGGGGGGATCATCACTATGGCTACACCTTC.

Many counts were recorded for this clonotype. The chain joins TRBV19 to TRBJ2-1, with 10 bases matching TRBD2. CDR1 is LNHDA, CDR2 SQIVND, per germline (reference sequence). The CDR3 covers 17 residues. Trimming at V came to 5 bases and at J to 0 bases, leaving 7 bases not matched to a gene. This CDR3 reads CASSVFSSGSSYNEQFF. CDR3 coding DNA: TGTGCCAGTAGTGTCTTCTCTAGCGGGAGCTCCTACAATGAGCAGTTCTTC.

This chain links TRBV13 with TRBJ2-7, with a tentative D call TRBD2 (6 bases). This CDR3 has 14 amino acids. Germline lookup yields CDR1 PRHDT and CDR2 FYEKMQ (reference sequence). V shed 3 bases and J shed 2 bases, with 11 bases lying between them. DNA of the CDR3: TGTGCCAGCAGCTTTGGGACTTCCGCCTACGAGCAGTACTTC. It specifies CASSFGTSAYEQYF.

This clonotype has at least ten counts. The V and J genes are TRBV6-5 and TRBJ2-1, with unresolved D. This CDR3 region has 12 residues. The germline V gene encodes CDR1 MNHEY and CDR2 SVGAGI. The V end lost 2 bases, the J end lost 5 bases, and 4 bases lay between the germline ends. In DNA form, the CDR3 reads TGTGCCAGCAGTTACCGTGACAATGAGCAGTTCTTC. This translates into CASSYRDNEQFF.

The chain combines TRBV6-1 with TRBJ2-7; D is unclear. CDR3 length: 13 amino acids. The V gene's germline CDR1 is MNHNS and CDR2 SASEGT. The V end was cut by 5 bases, the J end by 6 bases, with 14 bases between. CDR3 in amino acids: CASSLGSQREQYF. CDR3 in DNA: TGTGCCAGCAGTTTAGGGTCCCAGCGCGAGCAGTACTTC.

This clonotype came up a few times. V gene TRBV12-5 combines with J gene TRBJ2-6; TRBD1 agrees at 7 bases. The CDR3 has 18 amino acids. Germline-derived CDR1 and CDR2 are LGHNT and FRNRAP. J was trimmed by 0 bases and V by 4 bases; bases with no gene match: 9. The CDR3 DNA follows: TGTGCTAGTGGTTCCCCGACAGGGTCGTTCTCTGGGGCCAACGTCCTGACTTTC. It translates to CASGSPTGSFSGANVLTF.

This clonotype was counted between two and nine times. The V and J genes are TRBV10-3 and TRBJ2-7; the D gene is possibly TRBD1 (5 bases). Germline-derived CDR1 and CDR2 are ENHRY and SYGVKD. This CDR3 is 11 amino acids long. Trimming took off 6 bases at V and 5 bases at J, with 8 bases between the two ends. In nucleotides, the CDR3 is TGTGCCATCAGGGACAACCACGAGCAGTACTTC. This sequence encodes CAIRDNHEQYF.

By share, this clonotype ranks as medium-sized. The V gene is TRBV9, the J gene TRBJ2-5; D may correspond to TRBD1 or TRBD2 (7 bases each). Germline V gene sequence: CDR1 SGDLS, CDR2 YYNGEE. This CDR3 is 15 amino acids long. With 5 bases removed from V and 4 bases from J, the gap between germline ends came to 18 bases. The CDR3 loop is CASSVLPGGAETQYF. The CDR3 bases are TGTGCCAGCAGTGTACTTCCAGGGGGGGCAGAGACCCAGTACTTC.

This clonotype was picked up one time. The gene calls are TRBV19 and TRBJ2-1; TRBD2 aligns across 9 bases. V shed 4 bases and J 5 bases; nucleotides not matched to a gene: 6. The CDR3 has 15 residues. Germline V gene sequence: CDR1 LNHDA, CDR2 SQIVND (reference sequence). CDR3 in amino acids: CASSRGLAGHNEQFF. CDR3 coding DNA: TGTGCCAGTAGTAGAGGGCTAGCGGGGCACAATGAGCAGTTCTTC.

The chain has TRBV24-1 and TRBJ2-1, with D maybe TRBD2 (5 bases). The germline gives CDR1 KGHDR, CDR2 SFDVKD. This CDR3 spans 16 amino acids. V was pared by 2 bases and J by 0 bases, with 10 bases between. The CDR3 DNA sequence: TGTGCCACCAGTGATTCGAGCGGTAGCTCCTACAATGAGCAGTTCTTC. As protein: CATSDSSGSSYNEQFF.

V is TRBV12-3 or TRBV12-4 and J is TRBJ1-6; 9 nucleotides match TRBD1. The V and J ends lost 6 bases and 6 bases, in that order; junction bases with no gene match: 3. This CDR3 spans 14 amino acids. Here the CDR3 reads CASRHRGRNSPLHF. As DNA, the CDR3 is TGTGCCAGCAGACACAGGGGGCGTAATTCACCCCTCCACTTT.

This chain joins TRBV19 and TRBJ2-3, with TRBD2 matching over 15 bases. Germline V gene sequence: CDR1 LNHDA, CDR2 SQIVND (reference sequence). CDR3 length equals 20 residues. Trimming cost V 1 base and J 1 base; bases outside gene matches: 9. The CDR3 is CASSIGRTSGRGGGTDTQYF. As DNA, the CDR3 is TGTGCCAGTAGTATAGGAAGGACTAGCGGGAGGGGGGGTGGCACAGATACGCAGTATTTT.

This clonotype was found many times. The chain has TRBV5-1 and TRBJ2-2; TRBD1 matches 8 bases. After removal of 4 bases from V and 6 bases from J, the junction contained 8 bases not matched to a gene. This CDR3 is built from 15 residues. Germline V gene sequence: CDR1 SGHRS, CDR2 YFSETQ. The CDR3 region is CASSVSGGAPGELFF. DNA for the CDR3: TGCGCCAGCAGCGTATCAGGGGGCGCCCCCGGGGAGCTGTTTTTT.

This clonotype has only a few counts. The chain links TRBV20-1 to TRBJ2-3, with 10 positions matching TRBD2. This CDR3 spans 15 amino acids. Trimming cost V 5 bases and J 8 bases; bases outside gene matches: 13. CDR1 is DFQATT and CDR2 is SNEGSKA in the germline V gene (reference sequence). Here the CDR3 reads CSADTSGRAVRTQYF. DNA of the CDR3: TGCAGTGCTGACACGAGCGGGAGGGCCGTTCGTACGCAGTATTTT.